This T cell receptor beta chain was recovered during a study of blood T cell repertoires in COVID-19. This clone appeared once. Profiled with immunoSEQ multiplex PCR; TCRdb holds only in-frame clones, not every one. The profile shows fewer than 200,000 clones, over 75% of them singletons. CDR1 and CDR2 (germline): MGHRA, YSYEKL. Trimming pared 6 bases from V and 3 bases from J, leaving 11 bases between. The CDR3 extends over 13 amino acids. Sequencing was carried out using PBMCs or T cells enriched from blood (not recorded which). The source of this sequence is a human donor with acute COVID-19. The donor label of this sample is uncertain. The chain carries TRBV4-1 and TRBJ2-5; TRBD1 is a possible D gene (6 bases). The CDR3 bases are TGCGCCAGCAGGGGGTCAGGGGAAGAGACCCAGTACTTC. Translated: CASRGSGEETQYF.